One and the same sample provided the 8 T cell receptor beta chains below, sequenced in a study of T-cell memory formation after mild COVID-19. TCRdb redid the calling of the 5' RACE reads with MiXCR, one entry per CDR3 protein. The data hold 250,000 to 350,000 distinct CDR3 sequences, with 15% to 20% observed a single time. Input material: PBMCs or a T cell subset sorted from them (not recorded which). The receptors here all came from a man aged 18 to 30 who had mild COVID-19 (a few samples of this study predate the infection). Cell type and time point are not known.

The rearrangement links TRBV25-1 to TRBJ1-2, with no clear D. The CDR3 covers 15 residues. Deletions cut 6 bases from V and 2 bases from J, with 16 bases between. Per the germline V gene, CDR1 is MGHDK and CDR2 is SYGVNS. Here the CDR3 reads CASRGRESYNYGYTF. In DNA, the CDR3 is TGTGCCAGCAGAGGACGGGAGAGCTACAACTATGGCTACACCTTC.

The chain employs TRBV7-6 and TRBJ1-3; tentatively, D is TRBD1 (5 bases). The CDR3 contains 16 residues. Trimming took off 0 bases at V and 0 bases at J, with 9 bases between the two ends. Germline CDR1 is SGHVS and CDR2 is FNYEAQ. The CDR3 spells CASSLATANSGNTIYF. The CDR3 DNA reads TGTGCCAGCAGCTTAGCGACAGCCAACTCTGGAAACACCATATATTTT.

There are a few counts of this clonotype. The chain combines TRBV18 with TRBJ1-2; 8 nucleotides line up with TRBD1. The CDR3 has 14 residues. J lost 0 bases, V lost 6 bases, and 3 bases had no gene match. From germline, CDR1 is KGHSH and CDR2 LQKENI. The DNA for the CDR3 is TGTGCCAGCTCCCGGACAGGGTCTAACTATGGCTACACCTTC. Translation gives CASSRTGSNYGYTF.

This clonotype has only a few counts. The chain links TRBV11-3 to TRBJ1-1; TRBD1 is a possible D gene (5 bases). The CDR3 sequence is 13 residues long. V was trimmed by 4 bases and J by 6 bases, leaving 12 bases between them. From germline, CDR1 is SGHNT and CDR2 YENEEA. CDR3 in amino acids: CASSSSPGAEAFF. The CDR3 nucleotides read TGTGCCAGCAGCTCCTCCCCGGGGGCTGAAGCTTTCTTT.

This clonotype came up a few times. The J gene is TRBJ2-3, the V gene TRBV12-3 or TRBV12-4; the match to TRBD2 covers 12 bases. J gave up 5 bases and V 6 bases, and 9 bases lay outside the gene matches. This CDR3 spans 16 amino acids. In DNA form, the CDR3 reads TGTGCCAGCAGGCCTAGCGGGGGGGCCGGGGGAGATACGCAGTATTTT. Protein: CASRPSGGAGGDTQYF.

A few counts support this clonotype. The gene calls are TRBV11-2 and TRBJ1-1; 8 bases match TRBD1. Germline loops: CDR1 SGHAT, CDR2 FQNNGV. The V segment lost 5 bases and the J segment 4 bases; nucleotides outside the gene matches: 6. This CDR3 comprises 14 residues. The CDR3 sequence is CASSPRGPPTEAFF. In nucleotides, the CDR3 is TGTGCCAGCAGCCCCAGGGGGCCTCCCACTGAAGCTTTCTTT.

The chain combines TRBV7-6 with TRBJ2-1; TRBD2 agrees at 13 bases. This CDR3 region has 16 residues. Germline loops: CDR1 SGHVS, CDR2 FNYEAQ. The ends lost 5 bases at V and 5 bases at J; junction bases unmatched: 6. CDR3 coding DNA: TGTGCCAGCAGCCTTCTGACTAGCGGGGGGCACAATGAGCAGTTCTTC. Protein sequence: CASSLLTSGGHNEQFF.

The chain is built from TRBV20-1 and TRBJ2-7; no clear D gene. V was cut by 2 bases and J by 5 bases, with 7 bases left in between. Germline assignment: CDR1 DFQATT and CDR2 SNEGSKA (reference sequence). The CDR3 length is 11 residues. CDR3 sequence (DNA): TGCAGTGCTAGATCCGGGCACGAGCAGTACGTC. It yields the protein CSARSGHEQYV.